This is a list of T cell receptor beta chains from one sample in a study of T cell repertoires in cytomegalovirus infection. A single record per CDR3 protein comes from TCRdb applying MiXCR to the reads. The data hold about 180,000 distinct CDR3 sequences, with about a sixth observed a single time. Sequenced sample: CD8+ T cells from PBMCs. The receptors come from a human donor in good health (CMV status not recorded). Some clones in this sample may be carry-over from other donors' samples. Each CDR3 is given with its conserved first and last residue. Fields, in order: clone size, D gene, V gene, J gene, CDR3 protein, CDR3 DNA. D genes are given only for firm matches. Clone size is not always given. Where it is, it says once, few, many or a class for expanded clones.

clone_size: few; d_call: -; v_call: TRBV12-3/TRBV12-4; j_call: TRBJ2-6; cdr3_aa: CASSLGAGANVLTF; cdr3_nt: TGTGCCAGCAGTTTAGGGGCTGGGGCCAACGTCCTGACTTTC
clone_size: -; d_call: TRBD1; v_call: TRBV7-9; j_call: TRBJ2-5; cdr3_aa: CASSVPPGQDGTQYF; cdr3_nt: TGTGCCAGCAGCGTTCCTCCCGGACAGGATGGGACCCAGTACTTC
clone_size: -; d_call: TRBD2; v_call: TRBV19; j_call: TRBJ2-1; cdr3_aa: CASSIGWAGGLDEQFF; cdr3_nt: TGTGCCAGTAGTATAGGATGGGCGGGGGGGCTCGATGAGCAGTTCTTC
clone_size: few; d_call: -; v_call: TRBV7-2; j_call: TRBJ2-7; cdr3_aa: CASSVLGVGYEQYF; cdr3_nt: TGTGCCAGCAGCGTGCTAGGGGTGGGGTACGAGCAGTACTTC
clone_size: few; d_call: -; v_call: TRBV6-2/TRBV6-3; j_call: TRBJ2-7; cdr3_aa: CASLGSGSSYEQYF; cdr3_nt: TGTGCCAGCCTCGGGAGCGGAAGCTCCTACGAGCAGTACTTC
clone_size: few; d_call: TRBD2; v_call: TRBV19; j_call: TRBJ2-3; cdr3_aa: CATNRGVGARWDTQYF; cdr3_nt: TGTGCCACTAACCGGGGGGTCGGGGCACGATGGGATACGCAGTATTTT
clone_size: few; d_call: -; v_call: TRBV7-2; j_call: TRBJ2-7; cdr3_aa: CASSVDSSLYEQYF; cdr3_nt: TGTGCCAGCAGCGTGGACAGCTCCCTCTACGAGCAGTACTTC
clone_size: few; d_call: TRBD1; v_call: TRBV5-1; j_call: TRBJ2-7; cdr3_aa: CASSSGDSTYEQYF; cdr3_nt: TGCGCCAGCAGCTCCGGGGACAGCACCTACGAGCAGTACTTC
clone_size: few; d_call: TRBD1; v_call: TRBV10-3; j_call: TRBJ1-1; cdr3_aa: CAIRDTQGGANTEAFF; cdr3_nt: TGTGCCATCAGGGATACTCAGGGGGGGGCGAACACTGAAGCTTTCTTT
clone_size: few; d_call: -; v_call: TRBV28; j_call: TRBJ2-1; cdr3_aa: CASSSGPNNEQFF; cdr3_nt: TGTGCCAGCAGTTCGGGACCGAACAATGAGCAGTTCTTC
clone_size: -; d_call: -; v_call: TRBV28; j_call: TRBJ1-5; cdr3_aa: CASSFPLYSNQPQHF; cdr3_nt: TGTGCCAGCAGTTTCCCTCTTTATAGCAATCAGCCCCAGCATTTT
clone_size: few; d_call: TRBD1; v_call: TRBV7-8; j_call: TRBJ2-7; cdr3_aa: CASSSHTGGPTYEQYF; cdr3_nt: TGTGCCAGCAGCTCTCACACAGGGGGCCCTACCTACGAGCAGTACTTC
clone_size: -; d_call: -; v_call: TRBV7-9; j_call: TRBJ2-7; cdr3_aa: CASSFSTVRGYEQYF; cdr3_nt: TGTGCCAGCAGCTTCTCCACTGTACGGGGCTACGAGCAGTACTTC
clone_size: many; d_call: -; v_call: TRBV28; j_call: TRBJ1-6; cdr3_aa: CASSFWHQDSPLHF; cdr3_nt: TGTGCCAGCAGTTTCTGGCACCAAGATTCACCCCTCCACTTT
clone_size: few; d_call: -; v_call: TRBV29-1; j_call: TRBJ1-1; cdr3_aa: CSVGGTEAFF; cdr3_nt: TGCAGCGTTGGAGGAACTGAAGCTTTCTTT
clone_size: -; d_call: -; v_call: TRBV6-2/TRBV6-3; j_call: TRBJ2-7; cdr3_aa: CASSYYGGYEQYF; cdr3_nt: TGTGCCAGCAGTTACTACGGGGGCTACGAGCAGTACTTC
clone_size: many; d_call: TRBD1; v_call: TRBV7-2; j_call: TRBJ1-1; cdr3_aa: CASSGQVTSEAFF; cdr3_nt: TGTGCCAGCAGCGGACAGGTTACAAGTGAAGCTTTCTTT
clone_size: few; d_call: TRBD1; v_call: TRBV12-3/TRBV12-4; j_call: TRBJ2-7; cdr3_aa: CASSQGVYEQYF; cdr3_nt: TGTGCCAGCTCACAGGGGGTATACGAGCAGTACTTC
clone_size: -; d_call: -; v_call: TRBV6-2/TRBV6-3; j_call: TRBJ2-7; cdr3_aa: CASSDAHGTPYEQYF; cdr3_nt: TGTGCCAGCAGTGACGCCCACGGGACACCCTACGAGCAGTACTTC
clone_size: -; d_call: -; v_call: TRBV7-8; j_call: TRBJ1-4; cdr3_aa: CASSLIASDFNEKLFF; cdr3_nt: TGTGCCAGCAGCTTAATAGCGTCGGACTTTAATGAAAAACTGTTTTTT
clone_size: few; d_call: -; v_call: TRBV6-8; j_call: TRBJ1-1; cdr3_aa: CASSYGQLNTEAFF; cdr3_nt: TGTGCCAGCAGTTACGGACAGTTGAACACTGAAGCTTTCTTT
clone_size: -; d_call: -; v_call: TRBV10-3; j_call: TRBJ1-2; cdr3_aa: CAISAGTPGYTF; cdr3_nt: TGTGCCATCAGTGCCGGGACGCCTGGCTACACCTTC
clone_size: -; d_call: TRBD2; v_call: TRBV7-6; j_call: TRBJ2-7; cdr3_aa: CASSLSGGVGEQYF; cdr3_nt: TGTGCCAGCAGCTTAAGCGGGGGGGTAGGGGAGCAGTACTTC
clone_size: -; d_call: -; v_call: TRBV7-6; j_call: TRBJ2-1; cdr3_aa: CASSFPRGEAKRNNEQFF; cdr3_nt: TGTGCCAGCAGCTTTCCTCGCGGGGAGGCAAAAAGAAACAATGAGCAGTTCTTC
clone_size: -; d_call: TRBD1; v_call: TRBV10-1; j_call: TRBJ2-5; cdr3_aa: CARQGAEETQYF; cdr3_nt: TGCGCCAGACAGGGGGCGGAAGAGACCCAGTACTTC
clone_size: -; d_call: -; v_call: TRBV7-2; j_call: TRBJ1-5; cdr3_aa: CASSLGGFGEPQHF; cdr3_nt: TGTGCCAGCAGCTTAGGGGGCTTTGGGGAGCCCCAGCATTTT
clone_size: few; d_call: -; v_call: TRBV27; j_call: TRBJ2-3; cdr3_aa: CASSFNPGASTDTQYF; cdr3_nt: TGTGCCAGCAGTTTCAACCCCGGGGCTAGCACAGATACGCAGTATTTT
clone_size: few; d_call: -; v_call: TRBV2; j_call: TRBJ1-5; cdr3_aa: CASSDDGVGWANQPQHF; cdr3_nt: TGTGCCAGCAGTGACGACGGGGTAGGATGGGCCAATCAGCCCCAGCATTTT
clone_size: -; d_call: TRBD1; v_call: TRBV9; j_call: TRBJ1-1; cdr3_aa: CASSQDRGWLNTEAFF; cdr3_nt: TGTGCCAGCAGCCAAGACAGGGGGTGGCTTAACACTGAAGCTTTCTTT
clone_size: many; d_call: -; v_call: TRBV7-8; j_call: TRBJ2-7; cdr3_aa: CASSFAADTSSYEQYF; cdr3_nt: TGTGCCAGCAGCTTCGCGGCAGACACCAGCTCCTACGAGCAGTACTTC
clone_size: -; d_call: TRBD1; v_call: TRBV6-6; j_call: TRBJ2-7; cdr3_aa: CASSSTGTVNEQYF; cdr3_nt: TGTGCCAGCAGTTCTACCGGGACAGTGAACGAGCAGTACTTC
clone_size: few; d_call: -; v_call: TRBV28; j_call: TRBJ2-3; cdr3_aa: CASTVGASTDTQYF; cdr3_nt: TGTGCCAGCACCGTAGGGGCTAGCACAGATACGCAGTATTTT
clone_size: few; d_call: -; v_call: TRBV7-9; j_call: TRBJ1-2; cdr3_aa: CASSLAGTGRDGYTF; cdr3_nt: TGTGCCAGCAGCTTAGCTGGGACGGGGCGAGATGGCTACACCTTC
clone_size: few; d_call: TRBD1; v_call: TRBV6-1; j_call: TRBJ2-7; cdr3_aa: CASSLGQEITYEQYF; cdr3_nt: TGTGCCAGCAGCCTGGGACAGGAGATCACCTACGAGCAGTACTTC
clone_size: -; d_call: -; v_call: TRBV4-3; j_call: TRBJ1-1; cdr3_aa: CASSQDPGEAFF; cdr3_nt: TGCGCCAGCAGCCAAGACCCGGGGGAAGCTTTCTTT
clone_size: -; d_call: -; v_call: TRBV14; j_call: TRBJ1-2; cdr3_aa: CASSPQGTNYGYTF; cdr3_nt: TGTGCCAGCAGCCCACAGGGAACGAACTATGGCTACACCTTC
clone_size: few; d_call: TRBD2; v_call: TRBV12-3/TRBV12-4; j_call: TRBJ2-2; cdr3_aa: CASSLAGGERGELFF; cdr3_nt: TGTGCCAGCTCTCTAGCGGGGGGCGAACGAGGGGAGCTGTTTTTT
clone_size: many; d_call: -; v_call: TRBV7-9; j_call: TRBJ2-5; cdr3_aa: CASSQRWTLGRETQYF; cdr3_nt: TGTGCCAGCAGCCAGCGTTGGACCCTAGGTAGAGAGACCCAGTACTTC
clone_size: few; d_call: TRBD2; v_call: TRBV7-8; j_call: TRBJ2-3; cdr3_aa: CASSSGLAGASGTDTQYF; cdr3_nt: TGTGCCAGCAGTTCCGGACTAGCGGGGGCTTCGGGCACAGATACGCAGTATTTT
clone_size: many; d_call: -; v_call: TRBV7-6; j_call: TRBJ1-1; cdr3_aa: CASSQVEVLENTEAFF; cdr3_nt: TGTGCCAGCAGCCAGGTAGAGGTTCTTGAGAACACTGAAGCTTTCTTT
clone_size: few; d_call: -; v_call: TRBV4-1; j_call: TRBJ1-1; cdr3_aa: CASSLQEYLNSNTEAFF; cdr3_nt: TGCGCCAGCAGCCTCCAAGAATACCTCAACTCGAACACTGAAGCTTTCTTT